The 4 T cell receptor beta chains listed next were all sequenced from one sample in a study of breast tumors, draining lymph nodes, adjacent tissues. TCRdb used MiXCR to reprocess the multiplex PCR reads, holding one entry per CDR3 protein. There are roughly 260,000 distinct CDR3 sequences in the sample; under 35% occur only once, and more than 0.85% lies in the top ten. The lymph nodes were axillary draining lymph nodes from breast cancer patients. The specimen sequenced was axillary lymph node tissue. The receptors were sampled from a female donor with breast cancer. Some clones in this sample may be carry-over from other donors' samples.

A note on this clonotype: This clone may be a read error of a much larger clone one base away. This sequence joins TRBV7-9 and TRBJ2-1; tentatively, D is TRBD2 (6 bases). Germline V CDR1 and CDR2: SEHNR, FQNEAQ (reference sequence). The CDR3 is 12 amino acids. DNA for the CDR3: TGTGCCAGCAGCTTAAGTGGCGGGAAGCAGGTCTTC. Protein: CASSLSGGKQVF.

This clonotype was counted at least ten times. The rearrangement links TRBV12-3 or TRBV12-4 to TRBJ1-2; TRBD1 agrees at 8 bases. This CDR3 contains 16 residues. J was trimmed by 6 bases and V by 4 bases; bases with no gene match: 13. In nucleotides, the CDR3 is TGTGCCAGCAGTTACCCCTACCTTCAGGGGGCGGATGGCTACACCTTC. It yields the protein CASSYPYLQGADGYTF.

Details on this clonotype: At one boundary the junction diverges from the germline segment, which might be a read error. This rearrangement joins TRBV7-9 to TRBJ1-6; a possible D gene is TRBD1 (6 bases). This CDR3 spans 14 amino acids. Germline CDR1 reads SEHNR; CDR2 reads FQNEAQ (reference sequence). The chain's CDR3 is CASGLPGVDSPLHF. CDR3 coding DNA: TGTGCCAGCGGCTTACCAGGGGTGGATTCACCCCTCCATTTT.

Concerning this clonotype itself: The junction and the germline gene differ at one end; a read error may be behind it. J is TRBJ2-5 and V is TRBV2, with a weak D call TRBD1 (7 bases). Germline CDR1 is SNHLY and CDR2 is FYNNEI. The CDR3 contains 17 residues. CDR3 DNA sequence: TGTGTCAGCAGTGAAGCACTTGGCAGGTCAGGGGGGAAGACCCAGTACTTC. It encodes CVSSEALGRSGGKTQYF. Full variable domain (rest looked up from reference TRBV2 and TRBJ2-5): EPEVTQTPSHQVTQMGQEVILRCVPISNHLYFYWYRQILGQKVEFLVSFYNNEISEKSEIFDDQFSVERPDGSNFTLKIRSTKLEDSAMYFCVSSEALGRSGGKTQYFGPGTRLLVL.